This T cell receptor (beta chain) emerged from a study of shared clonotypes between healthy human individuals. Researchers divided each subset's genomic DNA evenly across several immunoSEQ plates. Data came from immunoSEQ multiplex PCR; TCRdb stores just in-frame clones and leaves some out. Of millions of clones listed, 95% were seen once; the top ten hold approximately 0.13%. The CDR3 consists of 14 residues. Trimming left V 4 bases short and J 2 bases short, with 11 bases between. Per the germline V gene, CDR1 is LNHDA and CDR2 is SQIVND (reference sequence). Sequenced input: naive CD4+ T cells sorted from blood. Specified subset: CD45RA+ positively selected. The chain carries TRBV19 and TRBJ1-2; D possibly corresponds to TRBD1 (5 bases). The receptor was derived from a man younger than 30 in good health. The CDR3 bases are TGTGCCAGTAGTAGCCGGGACGGCAACTATGGCTACACCTTC. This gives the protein CASSSRDGNYGYTF.